This T cell receptor beta chain was sequenced for a study of blood T cells in healthy people across ages. The authors ran a second PCR of roughly 6 to 12 cycles using a sample-barcoded 5' primer and a J-beta primer mix. MiXCR, run by TCRdb on the 5' RACE reads, gives a single entry per CDR3 protein. The data show roughly 500,000 distinct CDR3 sequences, 24% seen once. Donation came from healthy Caucasian individuals in Russia who were aged 6 to 90. This sample also appeared in a second study, on T cells of mothers and their children. From that report: Mothers yielded over 9 million CDR3 reads, children about 3 million each.

The sample comprised blood. The receptor comes from a boy younger than 18 in good health.

CDR3 nucleotides: TGTGCCAGCAGCTACGGACCCGGGACTAGCGAGTACGAGCAGTACTTC. Amino acids: CASSYGPGTSEYEQYF. The rearrangement links TRBV7-2 to TRBJ2-7, with 10 bases fitting TRBD2. The germline CDR1 and CDR2 sequences are SGHTA and FQGNSA. CDR3 length: 16 residues. J lost 4 bases, V lost 4 bases, and 10 bases had no gene match.